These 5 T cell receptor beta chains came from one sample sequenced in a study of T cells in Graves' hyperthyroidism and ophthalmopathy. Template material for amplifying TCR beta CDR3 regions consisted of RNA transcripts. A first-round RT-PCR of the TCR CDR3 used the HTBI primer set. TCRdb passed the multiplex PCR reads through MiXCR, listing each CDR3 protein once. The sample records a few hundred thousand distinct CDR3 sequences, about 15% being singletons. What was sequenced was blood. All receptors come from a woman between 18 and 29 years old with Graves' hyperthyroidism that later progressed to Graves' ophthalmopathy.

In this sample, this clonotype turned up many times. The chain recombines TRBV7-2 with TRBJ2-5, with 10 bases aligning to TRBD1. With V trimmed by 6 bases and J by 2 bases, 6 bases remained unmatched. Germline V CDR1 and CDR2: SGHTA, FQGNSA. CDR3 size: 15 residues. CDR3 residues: CASRKTGGAQETQYF. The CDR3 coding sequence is TGTGCCAGCAGAAAGACAGGGGGCGCACAAGAGACCCAGTACTTC. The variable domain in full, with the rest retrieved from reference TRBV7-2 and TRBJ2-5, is GAGVSQSPSNKVTEKGKDVELRCDPISGHTALYWYRQSLGQGLEFLIYFQGNSAPDKSGLPSDRFSAERTGGSVSTLTIQRTQQEDSAVYLCASRKTGGAQETQYFGPGTRLLVL.

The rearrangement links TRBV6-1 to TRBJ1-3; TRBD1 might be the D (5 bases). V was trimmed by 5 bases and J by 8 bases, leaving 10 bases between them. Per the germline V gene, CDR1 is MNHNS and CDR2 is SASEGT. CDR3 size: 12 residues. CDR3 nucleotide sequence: TGTGCCAGCAGTTATGACAGAGACACCATATATTTT. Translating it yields CASSYDRDTIYF.

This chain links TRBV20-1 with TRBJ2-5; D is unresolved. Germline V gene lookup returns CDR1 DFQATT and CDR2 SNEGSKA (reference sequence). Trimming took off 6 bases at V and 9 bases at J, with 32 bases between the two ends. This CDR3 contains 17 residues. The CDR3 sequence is CSARNQGGSASKVAQYF. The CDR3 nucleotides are TGCAGTGCCCGGAATCAAGGCGGATCGGCGTCCAAAGTGGCCCAGTACTTC.

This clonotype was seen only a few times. The CDR3 coding sequence is TGTGCCAGCAGCGGCGGAGGGGGTGAAGCTTTCTTT. It encodes CASSGGGGEAFF. The V and J genes are TRBV9 and TRBJ1-1, with a tentative D call TRBD1 (6 bases). The V end was cut by 3 bases, the J end by 7 bases, with 10 bases between. The CDR3 runs 12 residues. Germline loops: CDR1 SGDLS, CDR2 YYNGEE.

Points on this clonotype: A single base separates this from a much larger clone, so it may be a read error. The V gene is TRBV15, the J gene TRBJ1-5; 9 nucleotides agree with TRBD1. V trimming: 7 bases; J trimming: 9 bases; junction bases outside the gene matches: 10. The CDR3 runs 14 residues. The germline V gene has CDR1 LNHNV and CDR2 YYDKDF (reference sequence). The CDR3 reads CATTKGQGFRPQHF. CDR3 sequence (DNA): TGTGCCACCACCAAAGGACAGGGGTTTCGGCCCCAGCATTTT. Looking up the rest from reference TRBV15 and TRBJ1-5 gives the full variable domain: DAMVIQNPRYQVTQFGKPVTLSCSQTLNHNVMYWYQQKSSQAPKLLFHYYDKDFNNEADTPDNFQSRRPNTSFCFLDIRSPGLGDTAMYLCATTKGQGFRPQHFGDGTRLSIL.